The next 26 T cell receptor beta chains were all read from a single sample in a study of blood T cell repertoires in COVID-19. TCRdb's copy holds only in-frame clones and misses some; the assay was immunoSEQ multiplex PCR. The sample shows about 260,000 clones, 80% to 90% of them seen only once. Sequenced input: PBMCs or T cells enriched from blood (not recorded which). These receptor sequences come from a woman aged 40 to 50 who had been exposed to COVID-19.

The CDR3 sequence: CASSPRAGSYGGELFF. CDR3 sequence (DNA): TGCGCCAGCAGCCCCCGGGCGGGGAGTTACGGCGGGGAGCTGTTTTTT. The rearrangement uses TRBV4-3 and TRBJ2-2; weak D call: TRBD2 (6 bases). The germline V and J ends were trimmed by 4 bases and 7 bases, with 19 bases remaining between them. Germline loops: CDR1 LGHNA, CDR2 YSLEER. CDR3 length equals 16 residues.

V usage is TRBV28 and J usage is TRBJ1-2; the match to TRBD1 covers 7 bases. The junction had 6 bases not matched to a gene; V was cut back by 7 bases and J by 4 bases. The germline gives CDR1 MDHEN, CDR2 SYDVKM. The CDR3 length is 13 residues. In nucleotides, the CDR3 is TGTGCCAGCAACCCGGGACAGCCCTATGGCTACACCTTC. Protein sequence: CASNPGQPYGYTF.

The count of this clone is one. The rearrangement joins TRBV19 to TRBJ2-3; 12 bases fit TRBD1. With V trimmed by 4 bases and J by 5 bases, 7 bases remained unmatched. CDR3 size: 16 residues. Germline loops: CDR1 LNHDA, CDR2 SQIVND (reference sequence). The CDR3 bases are TGTGCCAGTAGTAGGAGGGGGACAGGGGGCCAAGATACGCAGTATTTT. It is translated as CASSRRGTGGQDTQYF.

The V and J genes are TRBV14 and TRBJ1-1; no definite D call. This CDR3 region has 17 residues. V lost 1 base to trimming and J lost 3 bases, with 18 bases between them. CDR1 is SGHDN, CDR2 FVKESK, per germline. CDR3 bases: TGTGCCAGCAGCCAAGCGGTAGACACGAGCGGGGACACTGAAGCTTTCTTT. This gives the protein CASSQAVDTSGDTEAFF.

The chain links TRBV28 to TRBJ1-1, with 8 positions matching TRBD1. There are 13 residues in the CDR3. V shed 5 bases, J shed 4 bases, and the junction held 3 bases outside the gene matches. In germline, CDR1 is MDHEN, CDR2 SYDVKM. This CDR3 is CASSRDRGTEAFF. CDR3 DNA sequence: TGTGCCAGCAGTCGAGACAGGGGCACTGAAGCTTTCTTT.

The J gene is TRBJ1-6, the V gene TRBV19; the D is unclear. V lost 0 bases to trimming and J lost 9 bases, with 12 bases between them. CDR3 size: 15 residues. The germline V gene encodes CDR1 LNHDA and CDR2 SQIVND (reference sequence). The CDR3 protein is CASSIDAGRGSPLHF. CDR3 sequence (DNA): TGTGCCAGTAGTATAGATGCGGGCCGCGGTTCACCCCTCCACTTT.

CDR3 sequence: CASSPTGGQGSSYNSPLHF. Written as DNA, the CDR3 is TGTGCCAGCTCACCAACCGGAGGACAGGGGTCCTCCTATAATTCACCCCTCCACTTT. V gene TRBV18 combines with J gene TRBJ1-6, with 9 bases fitting TRBD1. Germline V gives CDR1 KGHSH, CDR2 LQKENI. This CDR3 is built from 19 residues. Trimming at V came to 2 bases and at J to 0 bases, leaving 8 bases not matched to a gene.

This rearrangement joins TRBV27 to TRBJ2-2; a weak D match, TRBD2 (5 bases). The V gene lost 6 bases and the J gene lost 6 bases, with 11 bases spanning the gap. The CDR3 extends over 13 amino acids. The germline gives CDR1 MNHEY, CDR2 SMNVEV (reference sequence). CDR3 sequence reads: CASSPPGSGELFF. DNA for the CDR3: TGTGCCAGCAGCCCCCCGGGGTCCGGGGAGCTGTTTTTT.

This clone was detected once. This chain connects TRBV29-1 to TRBJ2-4, with D perhaps TRBD1 (6 bases). V was trimmed by 7 bases and J by 5 bases, leaving 12 bases between them. Germline CDR1 and CDR2: SQVTM and ANQGSEA. There are 12 residues in the CDR3. The CDR3 reads CSASTGENIQYF. For the CDR3, the DNA is TGCAGCGCCTCGACAGGAGAAAACATTCAGTACTTC.

The gene calls are TRBV4-3 and TRBJ1-3; D possibly corresponds to TRBD1 (5 bases). The germline V gene encodes CDR1 LGHNA and CDR2 YSLEER. This CDR3 has 18 residues. Trimming stripped 0 bases from V and 0 bases from J, with 15 bases between. CDR3 in DNA: TGCGCCAGCAGCCAAGATTACGCCAGGACAAACTCTGGAAACACCATATATTTT. Translation: CASSQDYARTNSGNTIYF.

The rearrangement links TRBV11-3 to TRBJ2-3; D not resolved. The CDR3 loop spans 16 amino acids. Germline lookup yields CDR1 SGHNT and CDR2 YENEEA. Trimming stripped 5 bases from V and 0 bases from J, with 15 bases between. CDR3 DNA: TGTGCCAGCAGCCGAGATGGCGGTACTAGCACAGATACGCAGTATTTT. Amino acids: CASSRDGGTSTDTQYF.

This clone occurred a few times. At one of its ends the junction is not consistent with the germline gene, which may arise from a read error. The chain combines TRBV5-1 with TRBJ2-3, with 10 bases aligning to TRBD2. Germline CDR1 reads SGHRS; CDR2 reads YFSETQ. There are 13 residues in the CDR3. The CDR3 is CASQPSGSDTQYF. In DNA form, the CDR3 reads TGTGCCAGCCAACCTAGCGGGAGTGATACGCAGTATTTT.

The rearrangement joins TRBV3-1 (or the pseudogene TRBV3-2) to TRBJ2-7, with 13 nucleotides matching TRBD2. Germline V gene lookup returns CDR1 LGHDT and CDR2 YNNKEL (reference sequence). CDR3 size: 14 residues. V shed 4 bases, J shed 3 bases, and the junction held 0 bases outside the gene matches. This CDR3 is CASSRTSGGYEQYF. CDR3 nucleotides: TGTGCCAGCAGCCGGACTAGCGGGGGCTACGAGCAGTACTTC.

The chain recombines TRBV19 with TRBJ1-5; 7 bases match TRBD1. CDR1 LNHDA and CDR2 SQIVND come from the germline V gene (reference sequence). The CDR3 contains 16 residues. The V segment lost 7 bases and the J segment 3 bases; nucleotides outside the gene matches: 12. The CDR3, as DNA: TGTGCCAGTATAAAAAACGCCAGGGGGGACAATCAGCCCCAGCATTTT. Translated: CASIKNARGDNQPQHF.

The J gene is TRBJ2-7, the V gene TRBV3-1 (or the pseudogene TRBV3-2); the D gene is possibly TRBD2 (6 bases). This CDR3 has 14 residues. The V end lost 3 bases, the J end lost 1 base, and 10 bases lay between the germline ends. CDR1 is LGHDT, CDR2 YNNKEL, per germline (reference sequence). The CDR3 sequence: CASSQEGSSYEQYF. As DNA, the CDR3 is TGTGCCAGCAGCCAGGAGGGGAGTTCCTACGAGCAGTACTTC.

The genes are TRBV6-2 or TRBV6-3 and TRBJ1-1; 10 bases fit TRBD1. Germline CDR1 reads MNHEY; CDR2 reads SVGEGT. CDR3 size: 14 residues. Trimming cost V 5 bases and J 4 bases; bases outside gene matches: 4. CDR3 DNA sequence: TGTGCCAGCAGTAGACAGGGGGCAGGCACTGAAGCTTTCTTT. Its protein is CASSRQGAGTEAFF.

The rearrangement uses TRBV5-6 and TRBJ1-2; unclear D gene. V lost 0 bases and J lost 2, with 11 bases in between. Germline lookup yields CDR1 SGHDT and CDR2 YYEEEE. The CDR3 has 15 residues. CDR3 sequence reads: CASSLVDRGNYGYTF. DNA of the CDR3: TGTGCCAGCAGCTTGGTCGACCGCGGGAACTATGGCTACACCTTC.

The V call is TRBV6-6, the J call TRBJ1-4; D is uncertain. The CDR3 sequence is 14 residues long. Germline loops: CDR1 MNHNY, CDR2 SVGAGI (reference sequence). V was trimmed by 0 bases and J by 8 bases, leaving 10 bases between them. CDR3 amino acids: CASSYSRGPEKLFF. The CDR3 coding sequence is TGTGCCAGCAGTTACTCGAGAGGTCCGGAAAAACTGTTTTTT.

V is TRBV28 and J is TRBJ2-1, with 9 bases aligning to TRBD2. V dropped 2 bases and J dropped 7; count of bases not matched to a gene: 0. The CDR3 is made up of 13 amino acids. CDR1 is MDHEN, CDR2 SYDVKM, per germline. The CDR3 protein is CASSLTSGNEQFF. DNA for the CDR3: TGTGCCAGCAGTTTAACTAGCGGGAATGAGCAGTTCTTC.

The gene calls are TRBV5-5 and TRBJ2-7, with D unclear. The V end was cut by 4 bases, the J end by 2 bases, with 10 bases between. This CDR3 is built from 13 residues. Per germline, CDR1 SGHKS and CDR2 YYEKEE (reference sequence). The CDR3 bases are TGTGCCAGCAGCCGTGACGGAGCCTACGAGCAGTACGTC. It yields the protein CASSRDGAYEQYV.

The rearrangement links TRBV18 to TRBJ2-5; tentative D call: TRBD1 (6 bases). Germline CDR1 is KGHSH and CDR2 is LQKENI. The CDR3 contains 10 residues. Trimming stripped 11 bases from V and 13 bases from J, with 17 bases between. CDR3 in DNA: TGTGCCGCTGGGGGCAGTCGTCCGTACTTC. Translating it yields CAAGGSRPYF.

This chain connects TRBV14 to TRBJ1-2; D is uncertain. Germline CDR1 and CDR2: SGHDN and FVKESK. The CDR3 has 14 residues. V was cut by 0 bases and J by 4 bases, with 9 bases left in between. CDR3 in DNA: TGTGCCAGCAGCCAAGACGGTCTCCCCTATGGCTACACCTTC. Its translation: CASSQDGLPYGYTF.

The rearrangement links TRBV6-5 to TRBJ1-4; TRBD1 is a possible D gene (5 bases). V dropped 4 bases and J dropped 7 bases, with 13 bases sitting between them. CDR1 and CDR2 (germline): MNHEY, SVGAGI. This CDR3 spans 14 amino acids. The CDR3 coding sequence is TGTGCCAGCAGTTCGGGGGGTGGGAGTGAAAAACTGTTTTTT. This translates into CASSSGGGSEKLFF.

J is TRBJ1-5 and V is TRBV7-2, with TRBD1 as a possible D gene (6 bases). The CDR3 covers 14 residues. Per the germline V gene, CDR1 is SGHTA and CDR2 is FQGNSA. Trimming removed 5 bases from V and 5 bases from J, with 13 bases in between. CDR3 sequence reads: CASSARQADQPQHF. In nucleotides, the CDR3 is TGTGCCAGCAGCGCCCGACAGGCCGATCAGCCCCAGCATTTT.

The genes are TRBV15 and TRBJ1-3; D call uncertain. Germline CDR1 is LNHNV and CDR2 is YYDKDF (reference sequence). With 5 bases removed from V and 1 base from J, the gap between germline ends came to 9 bases. The CDR3 is 14 amino acids. CDR3 sequence reads: CATSPRGSGNTIYF. The DNA for the CDR3 is TGTGCCACCAGCCCCCGGGGATCTGGAAACACCATATATTTT.

The V gene is TRBV6-5, the J gene TRBJ2-7; D gene unclear. Looked up from germline, CDR1 is MNHEY and CDR2 is SVGAGI. This CDR3 region has 11 residues. V was cut by 6 bases and J by 3 bases, with 6 bases left in between. The CDR3 DNA sequence: TGTGCCAGCAGCCTTAACTACGAGCAGTACGTC. This gives the protein CASSLNYEQYV.